The clone carrying this T cell receptor beta chain was seen more than once but under ten times. Per the original data handling: How many nucleated cells were present was estimated from reference gene primer amplification. Measured with immunoSEQ multiplex PCR; TCRdb has only the in-frame clones, and not every one. V and J calls and clone size are those listed in that table; D and trimming were worked out from the DNA. The sample lists 150,000 to 200,000 clones, around 86% occurring once. This entry belongs to a study of blood T cell repertoires in COVID-19. As for the study in general: The United States, Italy and Spain supplied acute and convalescent COVID-19 samples. The cDNA or gDNA used as material had been derived from T cells, B-cell-depleted T cells, or PBMCs.

In Seattle, patients joined the study during active infection and were tracked longitudinally. The CDR3 is 15 residues long. Germline V gene lookup returns CDR1 SGHTA and CDR2 FQGNSA. The V gene lost 3 bases and the J gene lost 4 bases, with 13 bases spanning the gap. This chain joins TRBV7-2 and TRBJ1-5, with D perhaps matching TRBD1 (6 bases). The sequencing input was peripheral blood. The clonotype originates from a woman in her sixties or seventies with COVID-19, enrolled during active disease. DNA of the CDR3: TGTGCCAGCAGCTTTTCTAGGACAGATAATCAGCCCCAGCATTTT. It yields the protein CASSFSRTDNQPQHF.